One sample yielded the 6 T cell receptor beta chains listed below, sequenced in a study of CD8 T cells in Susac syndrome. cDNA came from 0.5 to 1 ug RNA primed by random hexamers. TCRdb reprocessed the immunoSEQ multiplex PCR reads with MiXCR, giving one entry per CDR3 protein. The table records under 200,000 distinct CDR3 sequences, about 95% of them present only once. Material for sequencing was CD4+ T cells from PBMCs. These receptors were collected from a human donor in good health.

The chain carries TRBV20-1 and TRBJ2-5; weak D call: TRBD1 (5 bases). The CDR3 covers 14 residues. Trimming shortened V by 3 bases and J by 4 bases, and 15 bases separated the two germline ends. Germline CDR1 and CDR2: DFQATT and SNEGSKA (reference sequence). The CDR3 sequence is CSASPGRRGETQYF. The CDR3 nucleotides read TGCAGTGCTAGCCCGGGTAGAAGGGGAGAGACCCAGTACTTC.

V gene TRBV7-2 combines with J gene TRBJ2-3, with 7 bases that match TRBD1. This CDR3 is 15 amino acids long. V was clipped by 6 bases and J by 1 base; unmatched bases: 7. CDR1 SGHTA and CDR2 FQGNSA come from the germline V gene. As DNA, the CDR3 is TGTGCCAGCAGTCAAGGGGGCGCCGGCACAGATACGCAGTATTTT. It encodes CASSQGGAGTDTQYF.

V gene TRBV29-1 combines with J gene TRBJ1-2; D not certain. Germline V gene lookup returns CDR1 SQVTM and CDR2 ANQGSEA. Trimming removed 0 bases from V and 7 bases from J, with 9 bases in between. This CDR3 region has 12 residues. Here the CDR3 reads CSVEDLGSGYTF. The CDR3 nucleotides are TGCAGCGTTGAAGATCTCGGCTCTGGCTACACCTTC.

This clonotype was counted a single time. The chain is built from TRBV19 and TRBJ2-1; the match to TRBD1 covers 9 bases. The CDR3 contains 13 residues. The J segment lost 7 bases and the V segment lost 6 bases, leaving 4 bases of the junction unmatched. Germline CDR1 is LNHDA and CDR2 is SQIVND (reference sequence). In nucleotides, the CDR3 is TGTGCCAGTAGGGACAGGGGTGGGAATGAGCAGTTCTTC. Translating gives CASRDRGGNEQFF.

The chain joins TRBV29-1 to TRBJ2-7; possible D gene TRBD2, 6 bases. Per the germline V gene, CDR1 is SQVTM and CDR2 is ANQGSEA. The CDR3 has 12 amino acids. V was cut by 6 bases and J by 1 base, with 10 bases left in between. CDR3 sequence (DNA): TGCAGCGTCGGCGGGGCTTCCTACGAGCAGTACTTC. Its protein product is CSVGGASYEQYF.

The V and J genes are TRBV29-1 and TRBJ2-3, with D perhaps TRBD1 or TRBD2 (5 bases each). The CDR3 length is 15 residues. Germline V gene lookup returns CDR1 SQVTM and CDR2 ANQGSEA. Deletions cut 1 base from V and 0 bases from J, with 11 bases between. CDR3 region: CSVEAGRESTDTQYF. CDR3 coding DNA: TGCAGCGTTGAAGCGGGCAGGGAGAGCACAGATACGCAGTATTTT.